These 30 T cell receptor beta chains were all obtained from the same sample, sequenced in a study of T cells in Graves' hyperthyroidism and ophthalmopathy. Template material for amplifying TCR beta CDR3 regions consisted of RNA transcripts. Carried out on the TCR CDR3, a first-round RT-PCR used the HTBI primer set. TCRdb redid the calling of the multiplex PCR reads with MiXCR, one entry per CDR3 protein. The top ten hold roughly 31% of the sample, which has approximately 320,000 distinct CDR3 sequences, over 15% seen once. The sequenced material came from blood. Receptor source: a man younger than 40 with Graves' hyperthyroidism.

The chain uses TRBV12-3 or TRBV12-4 and TRBJ2-5; a possible D gene is TRBD1 (6 bases). The CDR3 runs to 13 residues. Trimming cost V 5 bases and J 13 bases, with 20 bases left between them. The CDR3 sequence: CASSPHMGQQSYF. CDR3 nucleotide sequence: TGTGCCAGCAGTCCCCACATGGGACAACAGTCGTACTTC.

This rearrangement joins TRBV7-3 to TRBJ2-7, with 7 bases aligning to TRBD1. V lost 5 bases, J lost 2 bases, and 9 bases stayed unmatched. Germline lookup yields CDR1 SGHTA and CDR2 FQGTGA. The CDR3 is made up of 15 amino acids. The chain's CDR3 is CASSPGTGTAYEQYF. Written as DNA, the CDR3 is TGTGCCAGCAGCCCGGGAACCGGGACAGCCTACGAGCAGTACTTC.

This clonotype was seen repeatedly, ten times or more. The V call is TRBV28, the J call TRBJ2-7; 8 nucleotides agree with TRBD1. V was clipped by 5 bases and J by 6 bases; unmatched bases: 6. Germline V gives CDR1 MDHEN, CDR2 SYDVKM. This CDR3 comprises 13 residues. This CDR3 is CASSQDRVSEQYF. The CDR3 DNA is TGTGCCAGCAGTCAGGACAGGGTCTCCGAGCAGTACTTC.

In its sample, this clonotype was seen many times. The genes are TRBV9 and TRBJ2-7, with 14 bases identical to TRBD2. The germline CDR1 and CDR2 sequences are SGDLS and YYNGEE. CDR3 length: 15 residues. V lost 4 bases to trimming and J lost 6 bases; unmatched junction nucleotides: 6. CDR3 residues: CASSSGLAGVGEQYF. CDR3 in DNA: TGTGCCAGCAGCTCGGGACTAGCGGGAGTCGGCGAGCAGTACTTC.

This clonotype was seen ten or more times. The chain has TRBV29-1 and TRBJ1-1; a weak D match, TRBD1 (5 bases). The germline V gene encodes CDR1 SQVTM and CDR2 ANQGSEA. CDR3 length: 15 amino acids. V was cut by 8 bases and J by 0 bases, with 19 bases left in between. The CDR3 bases are TGCAGCACTTCCCCCGGGTGGGGGATGAACACTGAAGCTTTCTTT. Its protein product is CSTSPGWGMNTEAFF.

This chain uses TRBV28 with TRBJ2-7; D unclear. This CDR3 comprises 14 residues. Germline V CDR1 and CDR2: MDHEN, SYDVKM. Deletions cut 6 bases from V and 2 bases from J, with 14 bases between. The CDR3 nucleotides read TGTGCCAGCAGGCCAGGCCACCGAGCCTACGAGCAGTACTTC. Protein sequence: CASRPGHRAYEQYF.

This clonotype was detected many times. The rearrangement uses TRBV18 and TRBJ1-1; 7 bases match TRBD1. CDR1 is KGHSH and CDR2 is LQKENI in the germline V gene. The CDR3 is 14 residues long. Trimming took 5 bases from V and 3 from J; bases not matched to a gene: 6. This CDR3 reads CASSSTGPDTEAFF. For the CDR3, the DNA is TGTGCCAGCTCATCGACAGGGCCGGACACTGAAGCTTTCTTT. Full variable domain (missing parts from reference TRBV18 and TRBJ1-1): NAGVMQNPRHLVRRRGQEARLRCSPMKGHSHVYWYRQLPEEGLKFMVYLQKENIIDESGMPKERFSAEFPKEGPSILRIQQVVRGDSAAYFCASSSTGPDTEAFFGQGTRLTVV.

This clonotype has a handful of counts. V gene TRBV20-1 combines with J gene TRBJ1-6, with D unclear. V was pared by 2 bases and J by 7 bases, with 12 bases between. The length of the CDR3 is 14 residues. CDR1 DFQATT and CDR2 SNEGSKA come from the germline V gene (reference sequence). The CDR3 reads CSARPLDGNSPLHF. The CDR3 coding sequence is TGCAGTGCTAGACCCCTGGACGGCAATTCACCCCTCCACTTT.

The table lists this clonotype with many counts. The chain recombines TRBV2 with TRBJ1-1, with unresolved D. The CDR3 extends over 12 amino acids. The germline V gene has CDR1 SNHLY and CDR2 FYNNEI. Trimming cost V 6 bases and J 5 bases, with 10 bases left between them. The CDR3 sequence is CASSGLGTEAFF. Written as DNA, the CDR3 is TGTGCCAGCAGCGGCCTGGGGACTGAAGCTTTCTTT.

The genes are TRBV12-3 or TRBV12-4 and TRBJ2-7; 11 positions match TRBD1. J gave up 2 bases and V 1 base, and 1 base lay outside the gene matches. CDR3 length equals 15 residues. The chain's CDR3 is CASSLGTGGAYEQYF. CDR3 nucleotide sequence: TGTGCCAGCAGTTTAGGGACAGGGGGCGCCTACGAGCAGTACTTC.

This clonotype was seen repeatedly, ten times or more. J is TRBJ2-7 and V is TRBV28; TRBD1 might be the D (6 bases). V was clipped by 5 bases and J by 3 bases, with 17 bases between them. The V gene's germline CDR1 is MDHEN and CDR2 SYDVKM. The CDR3 length is 15 residues. CDR3 in DNA: TGTGCCAGCAGTCTCGGTGGGGGCAGTCTCTACGAGCAGTACTTC. Amino acids: CASSLGGGSLYEQYF.

The rearrangement joins TRBV2 to TRBJ1-2; tentatively, D is TRBD1 (5 bases). This CDR3 comprises 15 residues. Germline CDR1 and CDR2: SNHLY and FYNNEI. V lost 5 bases, J lost 5 bases, and 18 bases lay in between. The CDR3 region is CASSPSGLIGYGYTF. CDR3 in DNA: TGTGCCAGCAGTCCCTCGGGGCTTATTGGATATGGCTACACCTTC.

The table lists this clonotype with a few counts. CDR3 nucleotides: TGTGCCAGCTTGTGGCTAGCGGGAGGGTTGTCTGGGGCCAACGTCCTGACTTTC. Translation gives CASLWLAGGLSGANVLTF. This rearrangement joins TRBV12-3 or TRBV12-4 to TRBJ2-6; 12 bases agree with TRBD2. After removal of 8 bases from V and 1 base from J, the junction contained 9 bases not matched to a gene. This CDR3 spans 18 amino acids.

There are many counts of this clonotype. This sequence joins TRBV5-8 and TRBJ2-1; no firm D call. CDR3 size: 15 residues. Trimming left V 5 bases short and J 3 bases short, with 15 bases between. Germline CDR1 is SGHTS and CDR2 is YDEGEE. CDR3 in amino acids: CASRMGKGSYNEQFF. CDR3 DNA sequence: TGTGCCAGCAGGATGGGGAAGGGTAGCTACAATGAGCAGTTCTTC. Full variable domain (remainder filled in from reference TRBV5-8 and TRBJ2-1): EAGVTQSPTHLIKTRGQQATLRCSPISGHTSVYWYQQALGLGLQFLLWYDEGEERNRGNFPPRFSGRQFPNYSSELNVNALELEDSALYLCASRMGKGSYNEQFFGPGTRLTVL.

This clonotype was counted ten times or more. The chain's CDR3 is CATSDYHRDRESLRWTDTQYF. The CDR3 coding sequence is TGTGCCACCAGTGACTATCACCGGGACAGGGAATCCCTCCGGTGGACAGATACGCAGTATTTT. The rearrangement links TRBV24-1 to TRBJ2-3, with 9 bases that match TRBD1. Trimming removed 4 bases from V and 3 bases from J; junction bases left unmatched: 22. This CDR3 is 21 amino acids long. Per the germline V gene, CDR1 is KGHDR and CDR2 is SFDVKD.

In its sample, this clonotype was seen many times. V gene TRBV2 combines with J gene TRBJ2-3, with a possible D match to TRBD2 (6 bases). V lost 8 bases, J lost 3 bases, and 18 bases lay in between. The CDR3 covers 15 residues. CDR1 is SNHLY, CDR2 FYNNEI, per germline. CDR3 region: CASSTGGGLTDTQYF. The CDR3, as DNA: TGTGCCAGCTCAACTGGGGGAGGATTAACAGATACGCAGTATTTT.

This clonotype was seen many times. The V and J genes are TRBV28 and TRBJ1-5; D remains ambiguous. The V end lost 8 bases, the J end lost 5 bases, and 13 bases lay between the germline ends. CDR3 length: 13 amino acids. The germline gives CDR1 MDHEN, CDR2 SYDVKM. The CDR3 coding sequence is TGTGCCAGCTTGGAGGGCGCCGATCAGCCCCAGCATTTT. As protein: CASLEGADQPQHF.

This clonotype was counted ten times or more. The genes are TRBV12-3 or TRBV12-4 and TRBJ1-1; no reliable D call. The CDR3 has 13 amino acids. Deletions cut 5 bases from V and 6 bases from J, with 13 bases between. CDR3 in amino acids: CASSRSGRAEAFF. The CDR3 DNA sequence: TGTGCCAGCAGTAGAAGCGGGAGGGCTGAAGCTTTCTTT.

This clonotype was detected ten times or more. The CDR3 sequence is CASRPSGRPYEQYF. In DNA form, the CDR3 reads TGTGCCAGCAGACCTAGCGGGAGACCCTACGAGCAGTACTTC. The chain is built from TRBV3-1 and TRBJ2-7; 10 positions match TRBD2. The germline V gene has CDR1 LGHDT and CDR2 YNNKEL (reference sequence). The trim removed 6 bases at V and 2 bases at J, leaving 4 bases unmatched. CDR3 size: 14 residues.

This clonotype was found many times. The rearrangement joins TRBV6-1 to TRBJ1-2; no clear D gene. Germline V lookup: CDR1 MNHNS, CDR2 SASEGT. The CDR3 contains 16 residues. V shed 2 bases and J shed 4 bases, with 17 bases lying between them. The CDR3 region is CASSENIGRPGYGYTF. The CDR3, as DNA: TGTGCCAGCAGTGAAAACATTGGCAGACCCGGCTATGGCTACACCTTC.

This clonotype occurred many times. The chain recombines TRBV12-3 or TRBV12-4 with TRBJ2-7, with D perhaps TRBD1 (6 bases). The ends were cut back, 2 bases at V and 6 bases at J, with 14 bases in the middle. CDR3 length: 14 amino acids. In DNA, the CDR3 is TGTGCCAGCAGTTTACACAGGGCAGGTCTCGAGCAGTACTTC. Translated, it gives CASSLHRAGLEQYF.

This clonotype was seen at least ten times. The genes are TRBV2 and TRBJ2-2; 8 positions match TRBD2. V lost 5 bases and J lost 4; bases outside the gene matches: 6. This CDR3 is 15 amino acids long. From germline, CDR1 is SNHLY and CDR2 FYNNEI. Here the CDR3 DNA reads TGTGCCAGCAGTTTGACTAGCGCGGGCACCGGGGAGCTGTTTTTT. It specifies CASSLTSAGTGELFF.

At least ten counts were recorded for this clonotype. The J gene is TRBJ1-1, the V gene TRBV6-4; 8 nucleotides match TRBD1. Losses at the gene ends were 11 bases for V and 6 bases for J; bases not matched to a gene: 23. Germline assignment: CDR1 MRHNA and CDR2 SNTAGT. The CDR3 runs to 17 residues. CDR3 loop: CAVKTNLPLTGVAEAFF. The CDR3 nucleotides read TGTGCCGTCAAAACCAACCTACCCTTGACAGGGGTGGCTGAAGCTTTCTTT.

This clonotype was observed once. A much larger clone is a single base away; this may be a read error. The CDR3 DNA follows: TGTGCCAGCAGTTCGACTAGCCTGACTGAAGCTCTCTTT. It yields the protein CASSSTSLTEALF. The genes are TRBV27 and TRBJ1-1; no clear D gene. CDR1 and CDR2 from the germline V gene are MNHEY and SMNVEV (reference sequence). The CDR3 length is 13 residues.

This clonotype was seen many times. The chain is built from TRBV18 and TRBJ2-7, with D perhaps TRBD1 (6 bases). The CDR3 length is 14 residues. The V end lost 2 bases, the J end lost 7 bases, and 15 bases lay between the germline ends. The V gene's germline CDR1 is KGHSH and CDR2 LQKENI. The CDR3 loop reads CASSPGQPLGEQYF. CDR3 coding DNA: TGTGCCAGCTCACCAGGACAGCCTTTAGGGGAGCAGTACTTC.

This clonotype was counted ten times or more. The CDR3 nucleotides read TGTGCCACCAGTGATCACAGGGTTAGCACAGATACGCAGTATTTT. It translates to CATSDHRVSTDTQYF. The V call is TRBV24-1, the J call TRBJ2-3; D might be TRBD1 (6 bases). V lost 3 bases and J lost 0, with 9 bases in between. CDR1 KGHDR and CDR2 SFDVKD come from the germline V gene. The CDR3 loop spans 15 amino acids.

This clonotype occurred many times. The chain combines TRBV4-1 with TRBJ2-7; TRBD2 matches at 7 bases. Germline CDR1 MGHRA, CDR2 YSYEKL. This CDR3 comprises 16 residues. V lost 1 base and J lost 0; bases outside the gene matches: 6. In nucleotides, the CDR3 is TGCGCCAGCAGCCAAGTTGGCGGCGGGAGCTCCTACGAGCAGTACTTC. Translating gives CASSQVGGGSSYEQYF.

This clonotype was detected many times. The V gene is TRBV29-1, the J gene TRBJ2-1; D not certain. Germline values: CDR1 SQVTM, CDR2 ANQGSEA. The CDR3 contains 14 residues. V shed 4 bases and J shed 0 bases, with 10 bases lying between them. In DNA form, the CDR3 reads TGCAGCGTTGCGGGCCCAAGCTCCTACAATGAGCAGTTCTTC. Its translation: CSVAGPSSYNEQFF.

This clonotype was found many times. J is TRBJ2-7 and V is TRBV20-1; D perhaps matches TRBD1 (6 bases). Germline V lookup: CDR1 DFQATT, CDR2 SNEGSKA (reference sequence). There are 12 residues in the CDR3. V lost 6 bases and J lost 5, with 14 bases in between. In nucleotides, the CDR3 is TGCAGTGCCACCATAGGGGACAACGAGCAGTACTTC. This sequence encodes CSATIGDNEQYF.

V usage is TRBV5-1 and J usage is TRBJ1-1, with 7 bases identical to TRBD1. With V trimmed by 1 base and J by 1 base, 4 bases remained unmatched. Germline V gene data show CDR1 as SGHRS and CDR2 as YFSETQ. This CDR3 has 15 amino acids. CDR3 sequence (DNA): TGCGCCAGCAGCTTGTTCGCAGGGGGGAACACTGAAGCTTTCTTT. This gives the protein CASSLFAGGNTEAFF.